This T cell receptor beta chain stems from a study of persistence of HIV-infected CD4 T cells. Study results and caveats: TCRbeta richness was lower in CMV- and Gag-responding cells than in anti-CD3/anti-CD28-responding cells.

This clone was seen a few times. Antigen specificity is unknown. Overlapping HIV-1 Gag 15-mer peptides at 1 ug per peptide per mL were used. CD40L-negative CD69-negative CD45RO-high memory CD4+ T cells were sorted as populations depleted of antigen-responding cells. The immunoSEQ assay was version 4, run in survey mode. Template was genomic DNA at 8 to 10 ng/uL, with up to 1 ug used per sample. The repertoire was sequenced with immunoSEQ multiplex PCR; TCRdb's copy has only in-frame clones and lacks some. The table has about 39,000 clones, 85% to 90% seen once. Germline CDR1 reads SNHLY; CDR2 reads FYNNEI. The germline V and J ends were trimmed by 4 bases and 6 bases, with 18 bases remaining between them. The CDR3 is 15 residues long.

Sequenced material: cultured CD4+ T cells from PBMCs, taken from a patient who received antiretroviral therapy. The receptor was derived from an adult with HIV. The donor label of this sample is uncertain. The rearrangement links TRBV2 to TRBJ1-2; tentative D call: TRBD1 (5 bases). CDR3: CASSVDLRKGDGYTF. As DNA, the CDR3 is TGTGCCAGCAGTGTGGACCTGAGGAAAGGGGATGGCTACACCTTC.